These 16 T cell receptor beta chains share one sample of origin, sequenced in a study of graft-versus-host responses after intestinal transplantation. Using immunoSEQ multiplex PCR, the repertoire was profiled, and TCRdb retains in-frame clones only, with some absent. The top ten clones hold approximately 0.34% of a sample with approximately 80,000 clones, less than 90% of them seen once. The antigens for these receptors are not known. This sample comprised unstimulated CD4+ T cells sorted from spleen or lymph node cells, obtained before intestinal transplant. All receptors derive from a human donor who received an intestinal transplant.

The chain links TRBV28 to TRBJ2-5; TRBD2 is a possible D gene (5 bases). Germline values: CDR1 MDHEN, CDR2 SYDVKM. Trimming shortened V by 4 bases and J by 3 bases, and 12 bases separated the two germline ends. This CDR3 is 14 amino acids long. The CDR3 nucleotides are TGTGCCAGCAGTTCTCATGAGAGGGAAGAGACCCAGTACTTC. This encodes CASSSHEREETQYF.

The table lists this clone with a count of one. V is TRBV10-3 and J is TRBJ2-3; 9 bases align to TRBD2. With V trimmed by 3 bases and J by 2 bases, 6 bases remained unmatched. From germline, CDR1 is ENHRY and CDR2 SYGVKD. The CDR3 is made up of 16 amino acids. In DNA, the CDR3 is TGTGCCATCAGTGACCCTCTAGCGGGAAACACAGATACGCAGTATTTT. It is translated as CAISDPLAGNTDTQYF.

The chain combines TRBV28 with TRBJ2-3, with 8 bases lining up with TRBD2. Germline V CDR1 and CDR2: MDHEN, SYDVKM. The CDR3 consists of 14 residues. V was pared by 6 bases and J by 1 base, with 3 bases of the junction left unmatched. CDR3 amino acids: CASRGGLGTDTQYF. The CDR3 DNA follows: TGTGCCAGCAGGGGGGGACTAGGCACAGATACGCAGTATTTT.

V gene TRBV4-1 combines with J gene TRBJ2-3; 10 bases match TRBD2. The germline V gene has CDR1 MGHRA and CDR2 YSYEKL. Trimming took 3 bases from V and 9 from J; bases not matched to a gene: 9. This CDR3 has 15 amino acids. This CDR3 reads CASSHWVVAGGTQYF. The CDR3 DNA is TGCGCCAGCAGCCATTGGGTGGTAGCGGGGGGAACGCAGTATTTT.

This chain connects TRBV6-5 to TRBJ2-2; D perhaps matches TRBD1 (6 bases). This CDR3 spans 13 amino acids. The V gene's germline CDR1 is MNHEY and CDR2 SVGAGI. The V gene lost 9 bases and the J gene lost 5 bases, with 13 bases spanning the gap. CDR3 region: CASRAGATGELFF. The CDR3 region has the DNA TGTGCCAGTCGCGCAGGGGCTACCGGGGAGCTGTTTTTT.

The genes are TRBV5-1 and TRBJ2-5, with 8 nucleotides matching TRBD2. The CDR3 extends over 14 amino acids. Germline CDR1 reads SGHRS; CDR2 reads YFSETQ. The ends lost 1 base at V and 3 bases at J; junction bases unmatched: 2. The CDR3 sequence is CASSLWRGEETQYF. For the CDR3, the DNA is TGCGCCAGCAGCTTGTGGCGGGGGGAAGAGACCCAGTACTTC.

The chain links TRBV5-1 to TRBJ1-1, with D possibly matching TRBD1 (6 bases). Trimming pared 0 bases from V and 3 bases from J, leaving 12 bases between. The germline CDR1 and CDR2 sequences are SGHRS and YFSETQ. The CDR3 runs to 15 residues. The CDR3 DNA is TGCGCCAGCAGCTTGGAACGGGGACACCACACTGAAGCTTTCTTT. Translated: CASSLERGHHTEAFF.

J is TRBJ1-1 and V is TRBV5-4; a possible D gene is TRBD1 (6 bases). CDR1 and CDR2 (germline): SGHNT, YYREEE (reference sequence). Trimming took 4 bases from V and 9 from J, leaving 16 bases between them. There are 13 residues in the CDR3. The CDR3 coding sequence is TGTGCCAGCAGCGTTTTTACCCGGGACAAAGCTTTCTTT. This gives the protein CASSVFTRDKAFF.

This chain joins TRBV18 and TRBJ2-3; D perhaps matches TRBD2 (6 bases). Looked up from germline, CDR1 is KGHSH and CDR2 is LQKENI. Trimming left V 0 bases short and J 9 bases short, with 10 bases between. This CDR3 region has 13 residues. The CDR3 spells CASSPPPGETQYF. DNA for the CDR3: TGTGCCAGCTCACCACCCCCGGGAGAGACGCAGTATTTT. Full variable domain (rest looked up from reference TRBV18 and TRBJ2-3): NAGVMQNPRHLVRRRGQEARLRCSPMKGHSHVYWYRQLPEEGLKFMVYLQKENIIDESGMPKERFSAEFPKEGPSILRIQQVVRGDSAAYFCASSPPPGETQYFGPGTRLTVL.

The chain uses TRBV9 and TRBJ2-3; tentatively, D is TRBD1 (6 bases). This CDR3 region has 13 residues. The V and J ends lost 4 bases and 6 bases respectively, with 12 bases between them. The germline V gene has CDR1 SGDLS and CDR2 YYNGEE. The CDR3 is CASSPAGVDTQYF. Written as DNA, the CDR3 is TGTGCCAGCAGCCCCGCAGGGGTGGATACGCAGTATTTT.

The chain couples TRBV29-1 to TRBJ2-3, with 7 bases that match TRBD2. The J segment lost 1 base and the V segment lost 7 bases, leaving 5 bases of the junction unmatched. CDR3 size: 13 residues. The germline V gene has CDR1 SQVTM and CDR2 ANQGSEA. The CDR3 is CSASRGGTDTQYF. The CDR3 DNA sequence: TGCAGCGCCTCCCGGGGGGGCACAGATACGCAGTATTTT.

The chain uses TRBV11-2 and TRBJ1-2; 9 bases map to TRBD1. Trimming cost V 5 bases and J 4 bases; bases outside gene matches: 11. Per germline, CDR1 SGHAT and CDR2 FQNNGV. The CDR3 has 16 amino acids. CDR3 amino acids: CASSTLQGALFYGYTF. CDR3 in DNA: TGTGCCAGCAGCACCCTACAGGGGGCGCTTTTCTATGGCTACACCTTC.

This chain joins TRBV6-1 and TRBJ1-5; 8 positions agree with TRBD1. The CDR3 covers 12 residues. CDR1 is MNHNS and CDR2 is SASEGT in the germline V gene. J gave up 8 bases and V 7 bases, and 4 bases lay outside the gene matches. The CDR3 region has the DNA TGTGCCAGCACTCCAGGGGGCAAGCCCCAGCATTTT. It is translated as CASTPGGKPQHF.

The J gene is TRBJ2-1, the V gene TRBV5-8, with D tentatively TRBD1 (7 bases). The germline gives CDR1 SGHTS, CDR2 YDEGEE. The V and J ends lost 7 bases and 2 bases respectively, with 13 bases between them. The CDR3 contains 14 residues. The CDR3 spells CASSQGEAYNEQFF. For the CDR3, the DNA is TGTGCCAGCTCCCAGGGGGAGGCCTACAATGAGCAGTTCTTC.

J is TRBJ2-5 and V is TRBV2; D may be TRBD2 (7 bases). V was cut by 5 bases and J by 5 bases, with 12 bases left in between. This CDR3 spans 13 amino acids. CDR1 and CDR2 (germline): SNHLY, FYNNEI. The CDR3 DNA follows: TGTGCCAGCAGTCGGGGGGCCGGGGAGACCCAGTACTTC. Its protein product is CASSRGAGETQYF. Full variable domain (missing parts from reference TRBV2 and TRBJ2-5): EPEVTQTPSHQVTQMGQEVILRCVPISNHLYFYWYRQILGQKVEFLVSFYNNEISEKSEIFDDQFSVERPDGSNFTLKIRSTKLEDSAMYFCASSRGAGETQYFGPGTRLLVL.

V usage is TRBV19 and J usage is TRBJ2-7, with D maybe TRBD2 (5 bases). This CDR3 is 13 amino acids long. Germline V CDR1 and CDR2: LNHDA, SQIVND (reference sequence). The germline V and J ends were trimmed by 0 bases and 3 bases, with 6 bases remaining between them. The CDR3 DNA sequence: TGTGCCAGTAGTATAGAGGCGGGCTACGAGCAGTACTTC. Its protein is CASSIEAGYEQYF.